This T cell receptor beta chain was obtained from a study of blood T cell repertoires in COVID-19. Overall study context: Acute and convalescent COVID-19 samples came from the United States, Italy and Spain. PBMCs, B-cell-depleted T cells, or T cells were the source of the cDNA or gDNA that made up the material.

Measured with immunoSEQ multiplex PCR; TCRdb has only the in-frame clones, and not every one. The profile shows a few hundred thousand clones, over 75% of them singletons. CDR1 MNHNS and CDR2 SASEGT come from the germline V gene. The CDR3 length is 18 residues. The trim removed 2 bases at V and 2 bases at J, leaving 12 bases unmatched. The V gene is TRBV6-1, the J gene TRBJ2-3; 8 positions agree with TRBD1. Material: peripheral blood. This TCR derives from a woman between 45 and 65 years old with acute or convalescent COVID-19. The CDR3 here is CASSEWYAQGAVTDTQYF. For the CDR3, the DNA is TGTGCCAGCAGTGAATGGTATGCGCAGGGGGCCGTCACAGATACGCAGTATTTT.